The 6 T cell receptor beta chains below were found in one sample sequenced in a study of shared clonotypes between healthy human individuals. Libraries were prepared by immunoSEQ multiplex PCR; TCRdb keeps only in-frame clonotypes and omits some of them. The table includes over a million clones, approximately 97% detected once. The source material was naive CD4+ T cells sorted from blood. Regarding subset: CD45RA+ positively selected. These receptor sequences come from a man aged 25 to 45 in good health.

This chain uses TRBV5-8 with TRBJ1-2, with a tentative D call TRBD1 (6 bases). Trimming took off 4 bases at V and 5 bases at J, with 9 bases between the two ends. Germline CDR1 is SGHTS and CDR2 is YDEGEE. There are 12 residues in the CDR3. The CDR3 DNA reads TGTGCCAGCAGCCTCCAGGGGTATGGCTACACCTTC. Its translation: CASSLQGYGYTF.

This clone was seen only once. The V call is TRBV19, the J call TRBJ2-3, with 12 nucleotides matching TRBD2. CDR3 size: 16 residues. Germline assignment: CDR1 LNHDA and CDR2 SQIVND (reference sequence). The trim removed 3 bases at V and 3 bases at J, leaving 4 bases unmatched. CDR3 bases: TGTGCCAGTAGTATCAGGACTAGCGGGAAGACAGATACGCAGTATTTT. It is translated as CASSIRTSGKTDTQYF. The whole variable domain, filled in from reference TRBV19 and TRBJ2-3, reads DGGITQSPKYLFRKEGQNVTLSCEQNLNHDAMYWYRQDPGQGLRLIYYSQIVNDFQKGDIAEGYSVSREKKESFPLTVTSAQKNPTAFYLCASSIRTSGKTDTQYFGPGTRLTVL.

CDR3 DNA sequence: TGTGCCAGCAGTAACTCCCCAAAACTCGAGCAGTACTTC. It yields the protein CASSNSPKLEQYF. The rearrangement links TRBV2 to TRBJ2-7; D not certain. This CDR3 has 13 residues. CDR1 and CDR2 (germline): SNHLY, FYNNEI. V lost 5 bases, J lost 6 bases, and 14 bases lay in between.

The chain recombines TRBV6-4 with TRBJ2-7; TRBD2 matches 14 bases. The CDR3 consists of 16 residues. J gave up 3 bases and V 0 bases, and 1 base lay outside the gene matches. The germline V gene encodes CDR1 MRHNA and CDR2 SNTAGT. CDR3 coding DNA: TGTGCCAGCAGTGACTCGGGACTAGCGGGGGTCTACGAGCAGTACTTC. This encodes CASSDSGLAGVYEQYF.

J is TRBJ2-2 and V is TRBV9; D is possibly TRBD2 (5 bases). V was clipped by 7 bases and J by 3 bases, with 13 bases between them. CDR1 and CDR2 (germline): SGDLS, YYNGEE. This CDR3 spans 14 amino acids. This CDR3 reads CASGVIGDTGELFF. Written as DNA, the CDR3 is TGTGCCAGCGGGGTAATCGGGGACACCGGGGAGCTGTTTTTT.

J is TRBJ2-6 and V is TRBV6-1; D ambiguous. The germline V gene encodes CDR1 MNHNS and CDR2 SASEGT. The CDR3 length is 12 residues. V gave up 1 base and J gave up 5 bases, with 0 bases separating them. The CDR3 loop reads CASSEGANVLTF. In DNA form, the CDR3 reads TGTGCCAGCAGTGAAGGGGCCAACGTCCTGACTTTC.